These T cell receptor beta chains were read from a single sample in a study of T cell changes during pregnancy in multiple sclerosis. TCRdb keeps only in-frame clones here, not all; method: immunoSEQ multiplex PCR. The sample consists of about 60,000 clones, approximately 94% of them appearing once. Material: CD8+ T cells from peripheral blood mononuclear cells, obtained in the second trimester of pregnancy. These receptors were taken from a female donor with multiple sclerosis, enrolled in a pregnancy study. The CDR3 runs from the conserved cysteine through the conserved F or W. The D gene is left open where the match is weak. Size is stated for part of the rows, as once, few or many counts, or as a class when the clone is expanded.

>TRBV27|TRBD2|NA|TRBJ2-2
TGTGCCAGCAGTCTCGGACTAGCGGAAGGCACCGGGGAGCTGTTTTTT
CASSLGLAEGTGELFF
>TRBV4-2|TRBD1|NA|TRBJ2-7
TGTGCCAGCAGCCAAGGGACAGGGACCTACGAGCAGTACTTC
CASSQGTGTYEQYF
>TRBV5-1|TRBD2|NA|TRBJ2-7
TGCGCCAGCAGCTTGGGCGCTAGCGGGATCTACGAGCAGTACTTC
CASSLGASGIYEQYF
>TRBV7-9|NA|once|TRBJ2-1
TGTGCCAGCAGCTCCGCGCCGGGAGAGGTTCTTGATGAGCAGTTCTTC
CASSSAPGEVLDEQFF
>TRBV6-6|NA|NA|TRBJ1-1
TGTGCCAGCTACCACGCCTCGGTTGCGAACACTGAAGCTTTCTTT
CASYHASVANTEAFF
>TRBV18|NA|NA|TRBJ1-1
TGTGCCAGCTCACTCTTGCAGGGTGAAGCTTTCTTT
CASSLLQGEAFF
>TRBV27|TRBD2|NA|TRBJ2-1
TGTGCCAGCAGTTTAGGGGCTAGCGGGACGAATGAGCAGTTCTTC
CASSLGASGTNEQFF
>TRBV29-1|NA|once|TRBJ1-4
TGCAGCGTCCAGGGAGGACCGATTAATGAAAAACTGTTTTTT
CSVQGGPINEKLFF
>TRBV27|NA|NA|TRBJ2-5
TGTGCCAGCAGTTTGGGGGCCCTAGGGGAGACCCAGTACTTC
CASSLGALGETQYF
>TRBV5-4|TRBD2|NA|TRBJ2-5
TGTGCCAGCAGCTTGACTAGCGGGAGTGAGACCCAGTACTTC
CASSLTSGSETQYF
>TRBV7-9|TRBD2|NA|TRBJ2-1
TGTGCCAGCAGCCCGACAGCGGGAGGCGTAGGCAATGAGCAGTTCTTC
CASSPTAGGVGNEQFF
>TRBV14|TRBD2|NA|TRBJ2-1
TGTGCCAGCAGCCTGTACCCGGGACTAGATGCCTACAATGAGCAGTTCTTC
CASSLYPGLDAYNEQFF
>TRBV2|NA|NA|TRBJ2-7
TGTGCCAGCAGTGATGGCAATTCCTACGAGCAGTACTTC
CASSDGNSYEQYF
>TRBV4-1|NA|NA|TRBJ2-7
TGCGCCAGCAGCCAACAGGCCTTTGACTACGAGCAGTACTTC
CASSQQAFDYEQYF
>TRBV7-9|NA|NA|TRBJ1-1
TGTGCCAGCAGCAAGTCGCCACCCGGAGTGAACACTGAAGCTTTCTTT
CASSKSPPGVNTEAFF
>TRBV7-7|TRBD1|NA|TRBJ2-2
TGTGCCAGCAGCTTACGGGACAGGGGGCCTATCACCGGGGAGCTGTTTTTT
CASSLRDRGPITGELFF
>TRBV27|TRBD2|NA|TRBJ2-7
TGTGCCAGCAGTTGGTCTAGCGGCTACGAGCAGTACTTC
CASSWSSGYEQYF
>TRBV27|NA|few|TRBJ1-2
TGTGCCAGCAGTCAAGACAAGGTCTATGGCTACACCTTC
CASSQDKVYGYTF
>TRBV25-1|NA|few|TRBJ1-1
TGTGCCAGCAGTCCAGGGACTGAAGCTTTCTTT
CASSPGTEAFF
>TRBV4-2|TRBD2|NA|TRBJ2-3
TGTGCCAGCAGCCAAGCGACTAGCGCCCCAGATACGCAGTATTTT
CASSQATSAPDTQYF
>TRBV20-1|NA|NA|TRBJ1-1
TGCAGTGCCCGAGGTCCCGAAGCTTTCTTT
CSARGPEAFF
>TRBV7-8|NA|NA|TRBJ2-3
TGTGCCAGCAGCTCCTCTAGAGGGTCACACACAGATACGCAGTATTTT
CASSSSRGSHTDTQYF
>TRBV5-5|NA|NA|TRBJ1-2
TGTGCCAGCAGCTTGGGACAGTACTATGGCTACACCTTC
CASSLGQYYGYTF
>TRBV5-4|TRBD1|once|TRBJ2-7
TGTGCCAGCAGCTATGGACAGGGGGAATTCTCCTACGAGCAGTACTTC
CASSYGQGEFSYEQYF
>TRBV4-2|TRBD1|NA|TRBJ2-2
TGTGCCAGCAGCTTTACAGGGGGTAGCACCGGGGAGCTGTTTTTT
CASSFTGGSTGELFF
>TRBV7-8|TRBD1|NA|TRBJ2-1
TGTGCCAGCAGCAACGGACAGGGTGTGGCCAATGAGCAGTTCTTC
CASSNGQGVANEQFF
>TRBV6-4|NA|NA|TRBJ2-3
TGTGCCAGCAGTGTCCAGGCCCAAGGGAGTCTAACTAGCACAGATACGCAGTATTTT
CASSVQAQGSLTSTDTQYF
>TRBV9|TRBD1|NA|TRBJ1-2
TGTGCCAGCAGCCCTCGGGACAGGGTGGAAACCTACACCTTC
CASSPRDRVETYTF
>TRBV6-1|TRBD2|NA|TRBJ2-7
TGTGCCAGCAGTGAAGTGTATGGCGGGAGCGCGCAGTACTTC
CASSEVYGGSAQYF
>TRBV5-1|NA|NA|TRBJ2-7
TGCGCCAGCAGCTGGGCCCAGGGCTACGAGCAGTACTTC
CASSWAQGYEQYF
>TRBV7-9|TRBD2|NA|TRBJ2-7
TGTGCCAGCAGCTCCCGCGGGAGCTCCTACGAGCAGTACTTC
CASSSRGSSYEQYF
>TRBV25-1|TRBD2|NA|TRBJ2-3
TGTGCCAGCAGTGAATACGTAGCGGGCCCCGGCAGTCCCGATACGCAGTATTTT
CASSEYVAGPGSPDTQYF
>TRBV7-9|TRBD1|NA|TRBJ2-6
TGTGCCAGCAGTTTAGGCACAGGGGCTATCTCTGGGGCCAACGTCCTGACTTTC
CASSLGTGAISGANVLTF
>TRBV5-1|TRBD2|NA|TRBJ2-7
TGCGCCAGCAGCTTGGGAGTTGGGGGGAGCGGGAGCTCCTACGAGCAGTACTTC
CASSLGVGGSGSSYEQYF
>TRBV5-5|NA|few|TRBJ1-1
TGTGCCAGCAGCTTGATCAGAGGGACTGAAGCTTTCTTT
CASSLIRGTEAFF
>TRBV27|TRBD1|NA|TRBJ2-2
TGTGCCAGCAGTTTAAATGTAGGGCAGGGGGTCTATCTAGACACCGGGGAGCTGTTTTTT
CASSLNVGQGVYLDTGELFF
>TRBV27|NA|NA|TRBJ1-2
TGTGCCAGCAGTTTGGGCCGGTTCTATGGCTACACCTTC
CASSLGRFYGYTF
>TRBV29-1|NA|NA|TRBJ2-7
TGCAGCGTTGAAGATCTTACCTACGAGCAGTACTTC
CSVEDLTYEQYF
>TRBV10-3|TRBD1|once|TRBJ2-7
TGTGCCATCAGTGACCGGGGACAGGGGTACGAGCAGTACTTC
CAISDRGQGYEQYF
>TRBV7-8|TRBD1|NA|TRBJ2-5
TGTGCCAGCAGCTCGTGGGACAGGGGTGACGAGACCCAGTACTTC
CASSSWDRGDETQYF
>TRBV6-6|TRBD1|NA|TRBJ2-1
TGTGCCAGCAGTTTCAATACAGGGGTGTTTGTCTTC
CASSFNTGVFVF
>TRBV7-9|TRBD1|NA|TRBJ2-7
TGTGCCAGCAGCTTAGTGGGACAGGGGGCAGACGAGCAGTACTTC
CASSLVGQGADEQYF
>TRBV5-5|TRBD1|NA|TRBJ2-5
TGTGCCAGCAGCTTGGACAGGGGGGCAGAGACCCAGTACTTC
CASSLDRGAETQYF
>TRBV28|NA|once|TRBJ2-5
TGTGCCAGCAGACCCCCCAGGGAGACCCAGTACTTC
CASRPPRETQYF
>TRBV9|NA|NA|TRBJ1-4
TGTGCCAGCAGCGTAGGACAAGATAATGAAAAACTGTTTTTT
CASSVGQDNEKLFF
>TRBV6-1|NA|NA|TRBJ2-2
TGTGCCAGCAGTCCGGGAGACGGGCCCGGGGAGCTGTTTTTT
CASSPGDGPGELFF
>TRBV27|NA|NA|TRBJ2-1
TGTGCCAGCAGTGAACTCCATCCGAATGAGCAGTTCTTC
CASSELHPNEQFF
>TRBV5-6|TRBD2|once|TRBJ2-5
TGTGCCAGCAGCTTGGCCGCGGGAGCCCCAGAGACCCAGTACTTC
CASSLAAGAPETQYF
>TRBV6-1|NA|NA|TRBJ2-2
TGTGCCAGTACCCCCGGGTCCGGGGAGCTGTTTTTT
CASTPGSGELFF